This entry describes one T cell receptor (beta chain). The data are from a study of blood T cell repertoires in COVID-19. The overall study: Some COVID-19 samples were acute and others convalescent; all came from the United States, Italy and Spain.

Participants came from around 25 US areas, aged about 18 to 100 years. Membership in each cohort depended on participant-reported clinical history. Sequencing used immunoSEQ multiplex PCR; TCRdb keeps in-frame clones, though not all of them. Of a few hundred thousand clones detected, roughly four fifths appear once; the ten largest clones hold roughly 1.3%. The sequenced material came from PBMCs or T cells enriched from blood (not recorded which). The TCR originated in a woman between 40 and 50 years old with acute COVID-19.

CDR3 in DNA: TGTGCCAGTAGTGCTTCCACGGCCGGGTCCTCTGGAAACACCATATATTTT. Protein: CASSASTAGSSGNTIYF. V and J are TRBV19 and TRBJ1-3; D remains ambiguous. Trimming removed 5 bases from V and 0 bases from J, with 17 bases in between. The germline V gene encodes CDR1 LNHDA and CDR2 SQIVND (reference sequence). This CDR3 is built from 17 residues.